The T cell receptor beta chain under discussion was sequenced for a study of blood T cell repertoires in COVID-19. Whole-study context: Samples representing acute and convalescent COVID-19 were sourced from the United States, Italy and Spain. From T cells, B-cell-depleted T cells, or PBMCs came the material, which was cDNA or gDNA.

Sequencing used immunoSEQ multiplex PCR; TCRdb keeps in-frame clones, though not all of them. Counted here are about 89,000 clones, approximately 84% occurring once; the ten biggest clones make up about 5.7%. Germline V gene data show CDR1 as ENHRY and CDR2 as SYGVKD. The junction had 10 bases not matched to a gene; V was cut back by 7 bases and J by 4 bases. The CDR3 contains 15 residues. Seattle patients were enrolled while actively infected and followed longitudinally. The chain recombines TRBV10-3 with TRBJ2-7; 10 positions agree with TRBD1. The sequenced sample consisted of peripheral blood. The TCR sequence derives from a man in his 70s with COVID-19, enrolled during active disease. In DNA, the CDR3 is TGTGCCATCACTGAAGGGACAGGGGTCGCTTACGAGCAGTACTTC. It encodes CAITEGTGVAYEQYF.